This TCR beta chain came from a study of T cell responses to AZD1222 COVID-19 vaccine. Regarding this clone: Its antigen is unidentified.

Assay used: immunoSEQ multiplex PCR; TCRdb lists only in-frame clones, some missing. The sample holds 100,000 or so clones; about 86% are singletons and the top ten take under 1.5%. This CDR3 has 13 residues. The V gene's germline CDR1 is SGHKS and CDR2 YYEKEE (reference sequence). Trimming pared 2 bases from V and 4 bases from J, leaving 6 bases between. Study results and caveats: Spike-spanning, vaccine-associated CD4 TCRs were dominant at 160-218 and 743-854.

This sequence joins TRBV5-5 and TRBJ2-2; unclear D gene. Sequenced here: peripheral blood, sampled on day 0 of AZD1222 vaccination. This sequence originates from an adult in good health. The CDR3 nucleotides are TGTGCCAGCAGCTTTCGAGGCACCGGGGAGCTGTTTTTT. It specifies CASSFRGTGELFF.